This is a list of T cell receptor beta chains from one sample in a study of T cell changes during pregnancy in multiple sclerosis. TCRdb keeps only in-frame clones here, not all; method: immunoSEQ multiplex PCR. Of approximately 40,000 clones listed, 88% are singletons. The sequences come from CD4+ T cells from peripheral blood mononuclear cells, collected in the first trimester of pregnancy. The receptor set was obtained from a female donor with multiple sclerosis, enrolled in a pregnancy study. Both conserved end residues are part of each CDR3. A D gene is named only where the DNA matches it firmly. Clone sizes are given selectively: once, few, many, or a class where the clone is expanded.

>NA|NA|13|TRBV19|TRBJ1-5
CASTDTSNQPQHF
TGTGCCAGTACGGACACAAGCAATCAGCCCCAGCATTTT
>TRBD1|NA|14|TRBV10-2|TRBJ1-1
CASSGDRGETEAFF
TGCGCCAGCAGTGGGGACAGGGGGGAAACTGAAGCTTTCTTT
>NA|NA|14|TRBV6-1|TRBJ1-2
CASSDWTSTYGYTF
TGTGCCAGCAGTGATTGGACAAGTACGTATGGCTACACCTTC
>TRBD2|NA|16|TRBV6-5|TRBJ2-1
CASSSGRGVNGNEQFF
TGTGCCAGCAGTTCCGGGAGGGGGGTAAATGGCAATGAGCAGTTCTTC
>NA|NA|14|TRBV6-4|TRBJ1-1
CASSATYRDTEAFF
TGTGCCAGCAGTGCCACTTACAGGGATACTGAAGCTTTCTTT
>TRBD1|NA|13|TRBV6-5|TRBJ1-2
CASHAQTGYGYTF
TGTGCCAGCCACGCCCAGACAGGGTATGGCTACACCTTC
>TRBD1|NA|15|TRBV27|TRBJ2-7
CASSLRQGLTYEQYF
TGTGCCAGCAGTTTAAGACAGGGGTTAACCTACGAGCAGTACTTC
>NA|NA|15|TRBV5-1|TRBJ1-4
CASSLEAAGGEKLFF
TGCGCCAGCAGCTTGGAGGCGGCGGGAGGTGAAAAACTGTTTTTT
>TRBD2|NA|15|TRBV6-1|TRBJ2-7
CASSLTSVRSYEQYF
TGTGCCAGCAGCCTTACTAGCGTTCGCTCCTACGAGCAGTACTTC
>NA|NA|13|TRBV14|TRBJ2-1
CASSPRGYGEQFF
TGTGCCAGCAGCCCAAGGGGCTACGGGGAGCAGTTCTTC
>NA|once|17|TRBV27|TRBJ2-3
CASSSYSLAARTDTQYF
TGTGCCAGCAGTTCCTACTCCTTAGCAGCCCGCACAGATACGCAGTATTTT
>NA|few|13|TRBV11-2|TRBJ1-1
CASSSQGRTEAFF
TGTGCCAGCAGCTCTCAGGGTCGCACTGAAGCTTTCTTT
>NA|NA|15|TRBV28|TRBJ2-7
CASSPAGPTSYEQYF
TGTGCCAGCAGTCCCGCGGGGCCAACCTCCTACGAGCAGTACTTC
>TRBD2|NA|15|TRBV19|TRBJ2-7
CASKAAGLAGVEQYF
TGTGCCAGTAAGGCGGCGGGACTAGCGGGAGTCGAGCAGTACTTC
>TRBD1|NA|13|TRBV7-8|TRBJ1-1
CASRYSRGSEAFF
TGTGCCAGCAGGTACTCCAGGGGGAGTGAAGCTTTCTTT
>TRBD1|NA|14|TRBV19|TRBJ2-5
CASRRTGGGETQYF
TGTGCCAGTAGGCGGACAGGGGGCGGGGAGACCCAGTACTTC
>NA|NA|11|TRBV7-7|TRBJ2-7
CASSPVYEQYF
TGTGCCAGCAGCCCCGTCTACGAGCAGTACTTC
>TRBD2|NA|16|TRBV7-8|TRBJ2-1
CASSLQPGGSYNEQFF
TGTGCCAGCAGCTTACAGCCGGGGGGGAGCTACAATGAGCAGTTCTTC
>TRBD2|NA|15|TRBV5-8|TRBJ2-7
CASSLGAGALYEQYF
TGTGCCAGCAGCTTGGGAGCGGGAGCGCTCTACGAGCAGTACTTC
>TRBD1|NA|16|TRBV19|TRBJ2-2
CASSIPTGGSTGELFF
TGTGCCAGTAGTATCCCGACAGGGGGTTCCACCGGGGAGCTGTTTTTT
>TRBD1|NA|14|TRBV27|TRBJ2-7
CASSPDRGHGEQYF
TGTGCCAGCAGTCCCGACAGGGGGCATGGCGAGCAGTACTTC
>TRBD1|once|14|TRBV6-1|TRBJ1-2
CASSGGSHNYGYTF
TGTGCCAGCTCAGGGGGCTCTCATAACTATGGCTACACCTTC
>TRBD1|NA|18|TRBV18|TRBJ1-3
CASSPQSATGSSGNTIYF
TGTGCCAGCTCACCCCAATCCGCGACAGGGAGCTCTGGAAACACCATATATTTT
>TRBD2|NA|15|TRBV5-6|TRBJ2-1
CASSPPGGPWNEQFF
TGTGCCAGCAGCCCCCCGGGAGGGCCTTGGAATGAGCAGTTCTTC
>NA|NA|15|TRBV6-1|TRBJ2-7
CASSERQEQSYEQYF
TGTGCCAGCAGTGAAAGACAGGAGCAGTCCTACGAGCAGTACTTC
>TRBD2|NA|16|TRBV11-3|TRBJ2-5
CASRPPGEGSVETQYF
TGTGCCAGCAGGCCCCCGGGGGAGGGTTCCGTAGAGACCCAGTACTTC
>TRBD1|NA|14|TRBV2|TRBJ1-4
CASRMDRVNEKLFF
TGTGCCAGCAGGATGGACAGGGTTAATGAAAAACTGTTTTTT
>NA|NA|15|TRBV9|TRBJ2-2
CASSVGGGPNGELFF
TGTGCCAGCAGCGTAGGGGGGGGCCCCAACGGGGAGCTGTTTTTT
>TRBD1|NA|16|TRBV5-6|TRBJ2-1
CASSGGRDRESNEQFF
TGTGCCAGCAGCGGCGGCCGGGACAGGGAATCCAATGAGCAGTTCTTC
>TRBD2|NA|15|TRBV9|TRBJ2-2
CASKSGRAVRGELFF
TGTGCCAGCAAGAGCGGGAGGGCCGTTCGGGGGGAGCTGTTTTTT
>NA|NA|13|TRBV15|TRBJ1-1
CATSGPMNTEAFF
TGTGCCACCAGCGGGCCGATGAACACTGAAGCTTTCTTT
>TRBD1|NA|16|TRBV7-8|TRBJ1-4
CASRGQGGRSSEKLFF
TGTGCCAGCAGAGGACAGGGAGGGAGGTCTAGTGAAAAACTGTTTTTT
>TRBD1|NA|12|TRBV7-3|TRBJ2-1
CASSDREDEQFF
TGTGCCAGCAGCGACAGGGAAGATGAGCAGTTCTTC
>TRBD2|NA|17|TRBV14|TRBJ2-1
CASSQDWGAGGVNEQFF
TGTGCCAGCAGCCAAGATTGGGGAGCGGGGGGGGTCAATGAGCAGTTCTTC
>NA|few|15|TRBV9|TRBJ1-2
CASSVEAGLNYGYTF
TGTGCCAGCAGCGTAGAGGCAGGACTCAACTATGGCTACACCTTC
>NA|NA|13|TRBV28|TRBJ2-1
CASSGGARHEQFF
TGTGCCAGCAGTGGGGGGGCGAGGCATGAGCAGTTCTTC
>NA|NA|15|TRBV19|TRBJ2-1
CASNQAMGSYNEQFF
TGTGCCAGTAATCAGGCGATGGGCTCCTACAATGAGCAGTTCTTC
>NA|NA|15|TRBV5-4|TRBJ1-2
CAAYLMDQGSGGYTF
TGTGCCGCCTATCTCATGGACCAGGGTAGTGGAGGCTACACCTTC
>NA|NA|15|TRBV2|TRBJ2-7
CASCLGLPGAYEQYF
TGTGCCAGCTGTCTGGGACTCCCTGGGGCCTACGAGCAGTACTTC
>NA|once|16|TRBV2|TRBJ2-2
CASSVRLATKNGELFF
TGTGCCAGCAGTGTGAGGCTAGCGACGAAGAACGGGGAGCTGTTTTTT
>TRBD2|NA|14|TRBV19|TRBJ2-5
CASRSQRGGETQYF
TGTGCCAGTCGCTCGCAGCGGGGCGGGGAGACCCAGTACTTC
>NA|NA|14|TRBV7-2|TRBJ2-7
CASSLGRSSYEQYF
TGTGCCAGCAGCTTAGGGCGGAGCTCCTACGAGCAGTACTTC
>TRBD2|NA|17|TRBV5-1|TRBJ2-1
CASRSSLAGEVPNEQFF
TGCGCCAGCAGATCATCCCTAGCGGGAGAAGTGCCCAATGAGCAGTTCTTC
>NA|once|14|TRBV13|TRBJ2-2
CASSYRSPTGELFF
TGTGCCAGCAGCTACCGGAGTCCCACCGGGGAGCTGTTTTTT
>TRBD2|NA|15|TRBV9|TRBJ2-5
CASSVGLAGGETQYF
TGTGCCAGCAGCGTAGGGCTAGCGGGAGGGGAGACCCAGTACTTC
>TRBD1|NA|15|TRBV5-8|TRBJ2-3
CASSHRTGVTDTQYF
TGTGCCAGCAGCCACCGGACAGGGGTCACAGATACGCAGTATTTT
>NA|NA|11|TRBV7-6|TRBJ2-7
CASSAEEVQYF
TGTGCCAGCAGCGCAGAGGAGGTGCAGTACTTC
>TRBD2|NA|15|TRBV10-3|TRBJ2-1
CAIKPAGVSYNEQFF
TGTGCCATCAAGCCAGCGGGAGTATCGTACAATGAGCAGTTCTTC
>NA|NA|15|TRBV7-8|TRBJ1-2
CASSPTGGANYGYTF
TGTGCCAGCAGCCCTACTGGTGGAGCTAACTATGGCTACACCTTC